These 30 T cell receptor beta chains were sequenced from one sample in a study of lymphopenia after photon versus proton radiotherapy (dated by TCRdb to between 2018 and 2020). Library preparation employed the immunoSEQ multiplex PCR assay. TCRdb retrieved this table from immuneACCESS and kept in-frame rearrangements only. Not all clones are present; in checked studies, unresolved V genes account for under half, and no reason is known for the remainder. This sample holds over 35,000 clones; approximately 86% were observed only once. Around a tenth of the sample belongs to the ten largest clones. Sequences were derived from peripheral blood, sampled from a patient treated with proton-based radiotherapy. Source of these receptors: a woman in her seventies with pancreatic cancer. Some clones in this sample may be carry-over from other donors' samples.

The CDR3 loop reads CASSSRTVFTDTQYF. The CDR3 DNA follows: TGTGCCAGCAGTTCCCGTACCGTATTCACAGATACGCAGTATTTT. J is TRBJ2-3 and V is TRBV6-5; D is unresolved. The germline gives CDR1 MNHEY, CDR2 SVGAGI. The CDR3 has 15 amino acids. Trimming took off 4 bases at V and 2 bases at J, with 13 bases between the two ends.

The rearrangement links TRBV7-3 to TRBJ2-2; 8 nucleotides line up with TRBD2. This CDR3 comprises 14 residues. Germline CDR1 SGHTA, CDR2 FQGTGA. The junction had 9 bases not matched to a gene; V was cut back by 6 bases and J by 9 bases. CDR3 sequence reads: CASSPGLEHRELFF. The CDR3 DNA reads TGTGCCAGCAGTCCGGGACTAGAACACCGGGAGCTGTTTTTT.

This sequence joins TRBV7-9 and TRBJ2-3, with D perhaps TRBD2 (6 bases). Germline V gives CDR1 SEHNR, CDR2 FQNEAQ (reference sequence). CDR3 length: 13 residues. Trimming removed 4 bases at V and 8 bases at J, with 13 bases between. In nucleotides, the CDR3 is TGTGCCAGCAGCTCCGGGAGTGGGAGTACGCAGTATTTT. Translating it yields CASSSGSGSTQYF.

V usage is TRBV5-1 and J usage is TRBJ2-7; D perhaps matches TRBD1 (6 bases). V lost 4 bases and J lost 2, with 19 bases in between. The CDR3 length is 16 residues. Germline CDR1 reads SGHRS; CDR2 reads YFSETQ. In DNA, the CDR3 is TGCGCCAGCAGCGCCCTGCGAATTGAGGGGGCCTACGAGCAGTACTTC. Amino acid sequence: CASSALRIEGAYEQYF.

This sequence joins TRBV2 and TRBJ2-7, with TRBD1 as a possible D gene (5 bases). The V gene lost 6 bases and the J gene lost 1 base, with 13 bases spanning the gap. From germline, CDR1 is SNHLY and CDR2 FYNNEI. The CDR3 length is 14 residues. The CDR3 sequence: CASRQTTGSYEQYF. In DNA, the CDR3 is TGTGCCAGCAGGCAGACAACAGGTTCCTACGAGCAGTACTTC.

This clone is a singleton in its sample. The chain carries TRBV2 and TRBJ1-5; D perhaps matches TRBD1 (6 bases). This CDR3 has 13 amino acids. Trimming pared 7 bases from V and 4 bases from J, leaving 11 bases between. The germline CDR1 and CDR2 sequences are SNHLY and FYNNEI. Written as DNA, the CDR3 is TGTGCCAGCAAGGGGCAGGGGAATCAGCCCCAGCATTTT. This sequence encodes CASKGQGNQPQHF.

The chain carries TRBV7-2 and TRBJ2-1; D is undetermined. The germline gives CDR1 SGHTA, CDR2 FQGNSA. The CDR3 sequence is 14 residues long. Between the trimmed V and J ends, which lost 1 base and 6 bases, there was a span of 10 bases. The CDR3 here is CASSLDPSGNEQFF. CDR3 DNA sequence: TGTGCCAGCAGCTTAGACCCTAGTGGCAATGAGCAGTTCTTC. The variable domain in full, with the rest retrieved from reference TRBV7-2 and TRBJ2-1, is GAGVSQSPSNKVTEKGKDVELRCDPISGHTALYWYRQSLGQGLEFLIYFQGNSAPDKSGLPSDRFSAERTGGSVSTLTIQRTQQEDSAVYLCASSLDPSGNEQFFGPGTRLTVL.

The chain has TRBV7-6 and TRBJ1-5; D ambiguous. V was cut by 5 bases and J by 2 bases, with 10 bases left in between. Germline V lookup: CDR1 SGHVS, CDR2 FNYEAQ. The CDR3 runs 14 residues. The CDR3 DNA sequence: TGTGCCAGCAGCCCAGGATGGGGCAATCAGCCCCAGCATTTT. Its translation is CASSPGWGNQPQHF.

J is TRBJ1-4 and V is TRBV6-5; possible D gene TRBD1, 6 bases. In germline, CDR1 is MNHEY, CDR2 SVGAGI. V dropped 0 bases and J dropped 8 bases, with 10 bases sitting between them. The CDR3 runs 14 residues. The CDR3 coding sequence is TGTGCCAGCAGTTACTCTGAGGGGGGCGAAAAACTGTTTTTT. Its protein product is CASSYSEGGEKLFF.

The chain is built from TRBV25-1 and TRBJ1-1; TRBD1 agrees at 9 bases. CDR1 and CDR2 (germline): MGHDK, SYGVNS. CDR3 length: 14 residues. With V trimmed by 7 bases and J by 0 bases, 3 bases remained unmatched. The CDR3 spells CASKDRGMNTEAFF. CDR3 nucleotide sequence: TGTGCCAGCAAGGACAGGGGCATGAACACTGAAGCTTTCTTT.

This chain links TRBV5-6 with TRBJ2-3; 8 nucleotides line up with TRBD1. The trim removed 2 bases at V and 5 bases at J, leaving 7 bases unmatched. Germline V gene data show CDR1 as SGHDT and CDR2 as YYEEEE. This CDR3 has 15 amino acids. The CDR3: CASSFRTGSVDTQYF. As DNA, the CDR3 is TGTGCCAGCAGCTTCAGGACAGGGTCGGTAGATACGCAGTATTTT.

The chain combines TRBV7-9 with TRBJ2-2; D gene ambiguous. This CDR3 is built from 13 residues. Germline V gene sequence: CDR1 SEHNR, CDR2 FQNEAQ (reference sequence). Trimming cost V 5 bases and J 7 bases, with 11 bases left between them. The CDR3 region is CASSPRHDGELFF. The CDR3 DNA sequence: TGTGCCAGCAGCCCCCGACACGACGGGGAGCTGTTTTTT.

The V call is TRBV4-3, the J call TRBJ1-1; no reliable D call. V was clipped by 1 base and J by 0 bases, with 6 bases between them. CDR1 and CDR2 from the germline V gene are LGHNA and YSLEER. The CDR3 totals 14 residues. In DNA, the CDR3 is TGCGCCAGCAGCCAAGGAATGATGAACACTGAAGCTTTCTTT. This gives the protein CASSQGMMNTEAFF.

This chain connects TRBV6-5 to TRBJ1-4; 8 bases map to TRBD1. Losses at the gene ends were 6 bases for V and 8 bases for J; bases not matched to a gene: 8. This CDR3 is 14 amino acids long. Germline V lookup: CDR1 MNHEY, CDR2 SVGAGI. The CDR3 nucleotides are TGTGCCAGCAGAGGGACAGGATTGTCCGAAAAACTGTTTTTT. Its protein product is CASRGTGLSEKLFF.

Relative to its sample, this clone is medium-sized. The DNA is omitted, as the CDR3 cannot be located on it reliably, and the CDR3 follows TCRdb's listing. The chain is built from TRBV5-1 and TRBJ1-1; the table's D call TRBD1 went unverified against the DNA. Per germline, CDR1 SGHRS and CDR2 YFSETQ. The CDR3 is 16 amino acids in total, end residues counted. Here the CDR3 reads CASSFSGQGVRTEAFF.

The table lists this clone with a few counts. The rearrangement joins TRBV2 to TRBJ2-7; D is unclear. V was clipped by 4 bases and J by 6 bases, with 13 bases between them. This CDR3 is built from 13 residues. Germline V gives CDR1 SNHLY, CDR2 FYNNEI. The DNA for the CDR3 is TGTGCCAGCAGTGCCGGGCCCCCTCGCGAGCAGTACTTC. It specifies CASSAGPPREQYF.

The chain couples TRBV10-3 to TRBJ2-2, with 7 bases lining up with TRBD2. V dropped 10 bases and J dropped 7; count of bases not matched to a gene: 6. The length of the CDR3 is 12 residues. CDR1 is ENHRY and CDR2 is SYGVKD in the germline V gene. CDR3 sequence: CASAGEGGELFF. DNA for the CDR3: TGTGCCAGCGCGGGAGAGGGCGGGGAGCTGTTTTTT.

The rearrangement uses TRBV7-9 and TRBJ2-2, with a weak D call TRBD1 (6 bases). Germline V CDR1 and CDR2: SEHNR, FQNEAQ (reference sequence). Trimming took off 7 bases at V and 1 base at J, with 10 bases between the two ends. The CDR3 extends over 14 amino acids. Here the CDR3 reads CASKGVLNTGELFF. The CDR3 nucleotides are TGTGCCAGCAAGGGGGTATTGAACACCGGGGAGCTGTTTTTT.

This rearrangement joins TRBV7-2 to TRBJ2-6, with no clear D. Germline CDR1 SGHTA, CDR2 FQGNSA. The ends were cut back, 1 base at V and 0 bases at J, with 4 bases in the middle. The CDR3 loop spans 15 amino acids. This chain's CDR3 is CASSLEYSGANVLTF. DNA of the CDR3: TGTGCCAGCAGCTTAGAGTACTCTGGGGCCAACGTCCTGACTTTC.

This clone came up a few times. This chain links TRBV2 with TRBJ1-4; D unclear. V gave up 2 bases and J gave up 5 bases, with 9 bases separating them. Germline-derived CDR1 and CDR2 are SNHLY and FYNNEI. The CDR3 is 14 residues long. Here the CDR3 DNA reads TGTGCCAGCAGTGAAAATCTACAAAATGAAAAACTGTTTTTT. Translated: CASSENLQNEKLFF.

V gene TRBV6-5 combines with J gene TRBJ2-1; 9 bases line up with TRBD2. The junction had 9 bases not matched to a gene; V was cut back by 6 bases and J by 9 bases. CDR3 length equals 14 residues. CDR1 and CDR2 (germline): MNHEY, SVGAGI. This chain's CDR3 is CASRLREGQSEQFF. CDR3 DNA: TGTGCCAGCAGATTGCGGGAGGGCCAGAGTGAGCAGTTCTTC.

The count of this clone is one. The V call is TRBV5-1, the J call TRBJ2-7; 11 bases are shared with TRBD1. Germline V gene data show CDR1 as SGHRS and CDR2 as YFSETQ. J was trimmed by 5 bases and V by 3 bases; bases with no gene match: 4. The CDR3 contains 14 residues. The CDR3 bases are TGCGCCAGCAGCTCGCTGGACAGGGGGCACGAGCAGTACTTC. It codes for CASSSLDRGHEQYF.

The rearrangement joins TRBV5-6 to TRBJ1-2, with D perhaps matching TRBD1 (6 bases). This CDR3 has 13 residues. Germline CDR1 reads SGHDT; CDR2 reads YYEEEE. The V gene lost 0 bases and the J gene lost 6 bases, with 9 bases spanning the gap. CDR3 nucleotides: TGTGCCAGCAGCTTGGTGGCAGGGGATGGCTACACCTTC. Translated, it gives CASSLVAGDGYTF.

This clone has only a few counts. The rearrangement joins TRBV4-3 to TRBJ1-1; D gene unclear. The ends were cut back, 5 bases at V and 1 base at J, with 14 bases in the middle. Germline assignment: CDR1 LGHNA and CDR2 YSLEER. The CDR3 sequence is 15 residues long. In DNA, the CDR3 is TGCGCCAGCAGCAGAATTTTTAAAAGGAACACTGAAGCTTTCTTT. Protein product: CASSRIFKRNTEAFF.

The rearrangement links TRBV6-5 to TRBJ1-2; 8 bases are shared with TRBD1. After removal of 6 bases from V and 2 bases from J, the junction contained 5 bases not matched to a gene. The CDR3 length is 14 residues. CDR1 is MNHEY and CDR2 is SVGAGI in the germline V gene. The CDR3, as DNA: TGTGCCAGCAGAGGGACAGGCCAAAACTATGGCTACACCTTC. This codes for CASRGTGQNYGYTF.

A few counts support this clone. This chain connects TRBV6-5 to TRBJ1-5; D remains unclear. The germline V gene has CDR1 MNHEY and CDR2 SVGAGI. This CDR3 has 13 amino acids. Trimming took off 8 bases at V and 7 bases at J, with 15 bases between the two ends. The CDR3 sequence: CASGYAFAQPQHF. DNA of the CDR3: TGTGCCAGCGGGTACGCTTTCGCGCAGCCCCAGCATTTT.

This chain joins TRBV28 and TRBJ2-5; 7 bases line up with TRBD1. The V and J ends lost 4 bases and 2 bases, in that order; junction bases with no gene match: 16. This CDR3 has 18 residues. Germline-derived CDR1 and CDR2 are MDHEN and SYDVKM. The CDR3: CASSSPLIFGTDQETQYF. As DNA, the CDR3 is TGTGCCAGCAGTTCCCCCCTCATATTCGGGACAGATCAAGAGACCCAGTACTTC.

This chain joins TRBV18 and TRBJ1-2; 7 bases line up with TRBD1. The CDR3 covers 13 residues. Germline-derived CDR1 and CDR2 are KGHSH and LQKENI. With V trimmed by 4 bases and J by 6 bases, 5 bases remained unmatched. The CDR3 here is CASSLDREDGYTF. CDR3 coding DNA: TGTGCCAGCTCACTCGACAGGGAGGATGGCTACACCTTC. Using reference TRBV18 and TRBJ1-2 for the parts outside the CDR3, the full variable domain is NAGVMQNPRHLVRRRGQEARLRCSPMKGHSHVYWYRQLPEEGLKFMVYLQKENIIDESGMPKERFSAEFPKEGPSILRIQQVVRGDSAAYFCASSLDREDGYTFGSGTRLTVV.

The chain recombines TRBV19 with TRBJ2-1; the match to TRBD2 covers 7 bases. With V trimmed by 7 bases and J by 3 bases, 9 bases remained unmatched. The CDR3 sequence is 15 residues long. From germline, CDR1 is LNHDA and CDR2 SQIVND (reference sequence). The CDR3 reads CASIGASGLYNEQFF. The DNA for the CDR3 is TGTGCCAGTATCGGAGCTAGCGGACTCTACAATGAGCAGTTCTTC.

The CDR3 loop reads CASSAGWGGSSYEQYF. DNA for the CDR3: TGCGCCAGCAGCGCAGGATGGGGCGGGAGCTCCTACGAGCAGTACTTC. The V and J genes are TRBV5-1 and TRBJ2-7, with 7 bases identical to TRBD2. Germline lookup yields CDR1 SGHRS and CDR2 YFSETQ. The junction had 10 bases not matched to a gene; V was cut back by 4 bases and J by 0 bases. The CDR3 has 16 residues.